This T cell receptor beta chain emerged from a study of long-term antiretroviral therapy in people with HIV. CDR1 is SSHAT and CDR2 is FNYEAQ in the germline V gene (reference sequence). This CDR3 is 14 amino acids long. Survey level was the resolution at which the v3.0 immunoSEQ assay ran. TCRdb's copy holds only in-frame clones and misses some; the assay was immunoSEQ multiplex PCR. Here the sample spans some 30,000 clones, 97% being singletons. As concerns this clone: Its ends do not fully match the called genes, so a read error is possible.

The gene calls are TRBV7-7 and TRBJ2-7; tentatively, D is TRBD2 (6 bases). This clonotype originated in a man aged 30-40 years with HIV. Sequenced material: unsorted PBMCs, taken 7.6 years after starting antiretroviral therapy. The CDR3 coding sequence is TGTGCTAGCAGCTTACGGGGGAAGCAGGACGAGCAGTACTTC. It encodes CASSLRGKQDEQYF. The whole variable domain, remainder taken from reference TRBV7-7 and TRBJ2-7, is GAGVSQSPRYKVTKRGQDVTLRCDPISSHATLYWYQQALGQGPEFLTYFNYEAQPDKSGLPSDRFSAERPEGSISTLTIQRTEQRDSAMYRCASSLRGKQDEQYFGPGTRLTVT.